The entry that follows covers one TCR beta chain sequence. Its specificity is unknown. Germline V gene data show CDR1 as ENHRY and CDR2 as SYGVKD. V shed 3 bases and J shed 5 bases, with 13 bases lying between them. This CDR3 has 15 residues. The record originates from a study of post-analysis software for immune sequencing data. The study, taken as a whole, reports: Relative to controls, patients had 5 or 6 TRBV segments at higher frequency, with TRBV5-6, TRBV5-1 and TRBV20-1 among these.

The library was made from cDNA and included unique molecular identifiers. Between about 0.95 and 11 million T cells gave rise to some 490,000 cDNA molecules. A single record per CDR3 protein comes from TCRdb applying MiXCR to the PCR reads. The sample shows more than 450,000 distinct CDR3 sequences, 34% of them seen only once. This receptor was obtained from a girl aged 2 to 17 with multiple sclerosis. The chain links TRBV10-3 to TRBJ2-2, with D tentatively TRBD2 (6 bases). Sequencing input: blood. This CDR3 is CAISDHAEGTGELFF. The CDR3, as DNA: TGTGCCATCAGTGACCACGCGGAGGGGACCGGGGAGCTGTTTTTT.